This record concerns one T cell receptor (beta chain) sequence. Negative isolation was used for CD8+ and CD4+ T cells, and FACS enrichment was applied to TEMRA cells. An amount of RNA that ranged from roughly 0.5 to 1 ug was reverse transcribed with random hexamers. TCRdb recomputed calls from the immunoSEQ multiplex PCR reads with MiXCR, one row per CDR3 protein. The repertoire consists of 180,000 or so distinct CDR3 sequences, with 85% to 95% occurring once and the leading ten covering 0.085% to 0.12%. This entry belongs to a study of CD8 T cells in Susac syndrome. This CDR3 has 14 residues. Trimming stripped 0 bases from V and 3 bases from J, with 10 bases between. The germline gives CDR1 SQVTM, CDR2 ANQGSEA.

V gene TRBV29-1 combines with J gene TRBJ2-3; D not certain. What was sequenced was CD4+ T cells from PBMCs. The origin of this receptor is a human donor in good health. The CDR3 DNA is TGCAGCGTTGAAGACCCTGGACGGACAGATACGCAGTATTTT. Its translation is CSVEDPGRTDTQYF.